The 25 T cell receptor beta chains reported below all come from one sample, sequenced in a study of neoadjuvant nivolumab and ipilimumab in lung cancer. The method was immunoSEQ multiplex PCR; TCRdb's version includes in-frame clones alone and lacks a portion of them. Among 25,000 to 35,000 clones listed, 92% were seen once. The sample was peripheral blood, taken after neoadjuvant nivolumab, alone or with ipilimumab, at or shortly before surgery. The receptors shown here come from an adult with non-small cell lung cancer.

This chain links TRBV27 with TRBJ2-7, with 9 bases that match TRBD1. The germline CDR1 and CDR2 sequences are MNHEY and SMNVEV (reference sequence). CDR3 length: 15 residues. V shed 6 bases and J 4 bases; nucleotides not matched to a gene: 10. This CDR3 is CASRPTGTGWYEQYF. CDR3 bases: TGTGCCAGCAGGCCTACGGGGACAGGGTGGTACGAGCAGTACTTC.

The chain is built from TRBV6-1 and TRBJ2-5; D is uncertain. This CDR3 has 13 residues. Per germline, CDR1 MNHNS and CDR2 SASEGT. The V end lost 3 bases, the J end lost 7 bases, and 12 bases lay between the germline ends. CDR3 in DNA: TGTGCCAGCAGTGATAACCTGGATGGGACCCAGTACTTC. Encoded protein: CASSDNLDGTQYF.

The chain combines TRBV7-9 with TRBJ2-2; possibly TRBD2 for D (5 bases). The CDR3 is 15 amino acids. Germline values: CDR1 SEHNR, CDR2 FQNEAQ (reference sequence). V dropped 1 base and J dropped 4 bases, with 10 bases sitting between them. CDR3 DNA sequence: TGTGCCAGCAGCTTAGGGTCGGGGTTCACCGGGGAGCTGTTTTTT. Protein: CASSLGSGFTGELFF.

The chain combines TRBV25-1 with TRBJ2-3; D is perhaps TRBD1 (6 bases). The CDR3 has 16 amino acids. Germline CDR1 and CDR2: MGHDK and SYGVNS. V was trimmed by 5 bases and J by 0 bases, leaving 15 bases between them. CDR3 nucleotide sequence: TGTGCCAGCAGTCCTGGGAGACAGGTTAGCACAGATACGCAGTATTTT. As protein: CASSPGRQVSTDTQYF.

This chain links TRBV5-6 with TRBJ2-7; D not certain. CDR3 size: 12 residues. Germline V CDR1 and CDR2: SGHDT, YYEEEE. The V end was cut by 2 bases, the J end by 6 bases, with 9 bases between. The CDR3 protein is CASSFSVAEQYF. The CDR3 DNA follows: TGTGCCAGCAGCTTTTCAGTTGCCGAGCAGTACTTC.

The V gene is TRBV7-2, the J gene TRBJ1-5; D call uncertain. The length of the CDR3 is 14 residues. Germline V gene sequence: CDR1 SGHTA, CDR2 FQGNSA. Trimming removed 1 base at V and 5 bases at J, with 9 bases between. The DNA of the CDR3 is TGTGCCAGCAGCTTAGATTTGGCTTATCAGCCCCAGCATTTT. This codes for CASSLDLAYQPQHF.

This clone was seen more than once but under ten times. This chain links TRBV19 with TRBJ2-1; D may be TRBD1 or TRBD2 (7 bases each). The V end lost 3 bases, the J end lost 5 bases, and 11 bases lay between the germline ends. Germline V gene data show CDR1 as LNHDA and CDR2 as SQIVND (reference sequence). CDR3 size: 14 residues. Here the CDR3 reads CASSMGGTDNEQFF. The CDR3 nucleotides read TGTGCCAGTAGTATGGGGGGGACAGACAATGAGCAGTTCTTC.

V usage is TRBV11-2 and J usage is TRBJ1-2; no definite D call. V lost 0 bases and J lost 2, with 7 bases in between. Germline values: CDR1 SGHAT, CDR2 FQNNGV. CDR3 size: 14 residues. This chain's CDR3 is CASSLDMVNYGYTF. CDR3 coding DNA: TGTGCCAGCAGCTTAGATATGGTCAACTATGGCTACACCTTC.

This sequence joins TRBV5-1 and TRBJ1-1, with a weak D call TRBD1 (5 bases). The CDR3 consists of 14 residues. V dropped 9 bases and J dropped 6 bases, with 21 bases sitting between them. The germline V gene has CDR1 SGHRS and CDR2 YFSETQ. This CDR3 is CATSIGTGHAEAFF. CDR3 DNA: TGCGCCACCTCGATTGGGACGGGGCACGCTGAAGCTTTCTTT.

This chain joins TRBV2 and TRBJ2-2; D is unclear. Trimming left V 5 bases short and J 1 base short, with 5 bases between. Per germline, CDR1 SNHLY and CDR2 FYNNEI. The CDR3 sequence is 13 residues long. The chain's CDR3 is CASSLRNTGELFF. CDR3 sequence (DNA): TGTGCCAGCAGTCTGAGGAACACCGGGGAGCTGTTTTTT.

The V gene is TRBV7-3, the J gene TRBJ1-1; D remains unclear. CDR1 SGHTA and CDR2 FQGTGA come from the germline V gene. The V end was cut by 5 bases, the J end by 0 bases, with 7 bases between. CDR3 length: 13 amino acids. The CDR3 nucleotides read TGTGCCAGCAGCCCCGGTTTGAACACTGAAGCTTTCTTT. Its translation is CASSPGLNTEAFF.

V gene TRBV7-9 combines with J gene TRBJ1-5; 8 nucleotides line up with TRBD1. The trim removed 1 base at V and 2 bases at J, leaving 7 bases unmatched. The CDR3 consists of 17 residues. Germline V gives CDR1 SEHNR, CDR2 FQNEAQ (reference sequence). The CDR3 reads CASSLGQGAEGNQPQHF. CDR3 DNA: TGTGCCAGCAGCTTAGGCCAGGGGGCCGAGGGCAATCAGCCCCAGCATTTT.

The rearrangement uses TRBV7-8 and TRBJ2-7, with D perhaps TRBD1 (5 bases). The CDR3 length is 14 residues. The V gene's germline CDR1 is SGHVS and CDR2 FQNEAQ. V shed 3 bases and J shed 5 bases, with 14 bases lying between them. CDR3 residues: CASSLGPLVNEQYF. CDR3 in DNA: TGTGCCAGCAGCTTGGGGCCTTTGGTGAACGAGCAGTACTTC.

This clone has only a few counts. The genes are TRBV29-1 and TRBJ1-4; tentatively, D is TRBD1 (5 bases). The CDR3 loop spans 13 amino acids. Looked up from germline, CDR1 is SQVTM and CDR2 is ANQGSEA. V was cut by 4 bases and J by 2 bases, with 8 bases left in between. The CDR3 region has the DNA TGCAGCGTTGGTAGGGGCACTAATGAAAAACTGTTTTTT. Its protein product is CSVGRGTNEKLFF.

This clone was seen a handful of times. J is TRBJ1-2 and V is TRBV5-6, with 8 positions matching TRBD1. Per germline, CDR1 SGHDT and CDR2 YYEEEE. Trimming took 4 bases from V and 4 from J; bases not matched to a gene: 9. This CDR3 is 15 amino acids long. CDR3 sequence reads: CASSRADRAVYGYTF. The CDR3 coding sequence is TGTGCCAGCAGCCGAGCGGACAGGGCGGTCTATGGCTACACCTTC.

The genes are TRBV5-1 and TRBJ2-1; 8 bases align to TRBD2. V was clipped by 3 bases and J by 10 bases; unmatched bases: 9. This CDR3 has 14 residues. Germline values: CDR1 SGHRS, CDR2 YFSETQ. CDR3 bases: TGCGCCAGCAGCTCGAACCCGGGGGGGTCGGAGCAGTTCTTC. Translation: CASSSNPGGSEQFF.

The chain carries TRBV6-6 and TRBJ1-1; D ambiguous. The CDR3 contains 14 residues. Between the trimmed V and J ends, which lost 2 bases and 5 bases, there was a span of 12 bases. Germline CDR1 and CDR2: MNHNY and SVGAGI (reference sequence). The CDR3 loop is CASSYPPPGTEAFF. The DNA for the CDR3 is TGTGCCAGCAGTTACCCACCCCCCGGGACTGAAGCTTTCTTT.

This sequence joins TRBV11-3 and TRBJ1-1; D ambiguous. This CDR3 is 13 amino acids long. V lost 5 bases and J 2 bases, leaving 9 bases between the germline ends. In germline, CDR1 is SGHNT, CDR2 YENEEA. CDR3 DNA sequence: TGTGCCAGCAGCCCCCGGTTCAACACTGAAGCTTTCTTT. This encodes CASSPRFNTEAFF.

This chain joins TRBV6-1 and TRBJ1-3; D might be TRBD1 (5 bases). Deletions cut 4 bases from V and 4 bases from J, with 20 bases between. The CDR3 sequence is 17 residues long. The germline gives CDR1 MNHNS, CDR2 SASEGT. In nucleotides, the CDR3 is TGTGCCAGCAGTGCCCAAACGGGACGGCTGGGAGGAAACACCATATATTTT. The encoded protein is CASSAQTGRLGGNTIYF.

This rearrangement joins TRBV19 to TRBJ1-1; tentative D call: TRBD1 (5 bases). Per the germline V gene, CDR1 is LNHDA and CDR2 is SQIVND (reference sequence). The germline V and J ends were trimmed by 7 bases and 4 bases, with 19 bases remaining between them. This CDR3 is built from 15 residues. CDR3 loop: CASIPRVGGSTEAFF. The CDR3 DNA sequence: TGTGCCAGTATCCCTCGAGTGGGGGGGAGCACTGAAGCTTTCTTT.

This clone was counted once. The rearrangement uses TRBV9 and TRBJ1-2, with D tentatively TRBD1 (6 bases). The V end was cut by 1 base, the J end by 8 bases, with 12 bases between. The CDR3 runs 13 residues. Germline-derived CDR1 and CDR2 are SGDLS and YYNGEE. CDR3 residues: CASSVIQGWGYTF. The CDR3 DNA is TGTGCCAGCAGCGTAATACAGGGCTGGGGCTACACCTTC.

The rearrangement links TRBV6-5 to TRBJ2-2; 9 bases are shared with TRBD2. CDR1 MNHEY and CDR2 SVGAGI come from the germline V gene. The CDR3 loop spans 15 amino acids. The V and J ends lost 6 bases and 3 bases, in that order; junction bases with no gene match: 5. CDR3 loop: CASSHLAGDTGELFF. DNA for the CDR3: TGTGCCAGCAGCCATTTAGCGGGAGACACCGGGGAGCTGTTTTTT.

This rearrangement joins TRBV29-1 to TRBJ2-2; the D gene is possibly TRBD2 (7 bases). CDR1 is SQVTM, CDR2 ANQGSEA, per germline. Trimming left V 7 bases short and J 4 bases short, with 16 bases between. The CDR3 extends over 14 amino acids. In DNA form, the CDR3 reads TGCAGCGCCCTCGGCGGGGGCGTCACCGGGGAGCTGTTTTTT. It codes for CSALGGGVTGELFF.

The CDR3 is CASSGGYEQYF. DNA for the CDR3: TGCGCCAGCAGCGGCGGGTACGAGCAGTACTTC. The V and J genes are TRBV5-1 and TRBJ2-7; perhaps TRBD2 as D (5 bases). Germline CDR1 and CDR2: SGHRS and YFSETQ. CDR3 length: 11 amino acids. V gave up 4 bases and J gave up 4 bases, with 6 bases separating them.

This chain connects TRBV6-1 to TRBJ2-5; D may be TRBD2 (5 bases). With 4 bases removed from V and 5 bases from J, the gap between germline ends came to 23 bases. There are 17 residues in the CDR3. In germline, CDR1 is MNHNS, CDR2 SASEGT. The CDR3 nucleotides read TGTGCCAGCAGTGCGACGACACGGATCGACGAGCGGGAGACCCAGTACTTC. It translates to CASSATTRIDERETQYF.